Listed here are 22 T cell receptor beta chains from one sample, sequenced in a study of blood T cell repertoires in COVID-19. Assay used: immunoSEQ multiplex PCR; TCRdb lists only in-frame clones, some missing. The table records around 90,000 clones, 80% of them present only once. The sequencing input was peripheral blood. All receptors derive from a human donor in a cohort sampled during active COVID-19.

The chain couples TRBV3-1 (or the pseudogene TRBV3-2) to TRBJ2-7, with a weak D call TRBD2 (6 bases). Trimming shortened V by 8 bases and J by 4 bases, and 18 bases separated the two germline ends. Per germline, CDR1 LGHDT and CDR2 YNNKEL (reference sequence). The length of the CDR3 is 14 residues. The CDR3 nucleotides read TGTGCCAGCCGGCTTGGGGGGAGCGGGTACGAGCAGTACTTC. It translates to CASRLGGSGYEQYF.

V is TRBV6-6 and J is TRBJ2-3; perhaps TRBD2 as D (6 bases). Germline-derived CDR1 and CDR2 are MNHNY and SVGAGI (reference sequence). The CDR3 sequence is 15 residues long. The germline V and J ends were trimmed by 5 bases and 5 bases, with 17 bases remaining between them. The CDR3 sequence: CASSLGGPPEDTQYF. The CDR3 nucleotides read TGTGCCAGCAGTCTGGGGGGACCACCTGAAGATACGCAGTATTTT.

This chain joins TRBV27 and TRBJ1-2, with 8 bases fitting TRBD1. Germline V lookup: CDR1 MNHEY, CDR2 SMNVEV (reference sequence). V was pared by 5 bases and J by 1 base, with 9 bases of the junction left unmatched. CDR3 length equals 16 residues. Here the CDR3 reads CASSPLGTGDNYGYTF. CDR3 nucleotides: TGTGCCAGCAGTCCACTAGGGACAGGTGATAACTATGGCTACACCTTC.

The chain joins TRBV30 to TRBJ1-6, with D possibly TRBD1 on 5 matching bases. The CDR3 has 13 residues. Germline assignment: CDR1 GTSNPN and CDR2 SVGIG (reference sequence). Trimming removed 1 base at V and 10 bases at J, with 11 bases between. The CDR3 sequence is CAWSAGVESPLHF. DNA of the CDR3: TGTGCCTGGAGTGCGGGGGTCGAATCACCCCTCCACTTT.

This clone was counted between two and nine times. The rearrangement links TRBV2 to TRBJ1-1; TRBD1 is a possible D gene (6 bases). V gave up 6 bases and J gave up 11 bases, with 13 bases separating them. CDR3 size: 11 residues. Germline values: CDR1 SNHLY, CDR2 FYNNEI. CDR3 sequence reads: CASSAGDRAFF. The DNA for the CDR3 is TGTGCCAGCAGCGCAGGGGATAGGGCTTTCTTT.

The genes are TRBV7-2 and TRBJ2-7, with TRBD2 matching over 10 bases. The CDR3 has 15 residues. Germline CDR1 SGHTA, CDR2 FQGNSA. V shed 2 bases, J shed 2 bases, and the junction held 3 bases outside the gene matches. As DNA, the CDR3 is TGTGCCAGCAGCTTATTAGCGGGAGGTGCCTACGAGCAGTACTTC. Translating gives CASSLLAGGAYEQYF.

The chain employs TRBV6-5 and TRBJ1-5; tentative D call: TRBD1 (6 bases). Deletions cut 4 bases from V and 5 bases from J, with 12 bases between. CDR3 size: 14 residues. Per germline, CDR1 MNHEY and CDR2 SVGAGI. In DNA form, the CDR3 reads TGTGCCAGCAGTTCAAGGGAGGGGGATCAGCCCCAGCATTTT. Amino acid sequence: CASSSREGDQPQHF.

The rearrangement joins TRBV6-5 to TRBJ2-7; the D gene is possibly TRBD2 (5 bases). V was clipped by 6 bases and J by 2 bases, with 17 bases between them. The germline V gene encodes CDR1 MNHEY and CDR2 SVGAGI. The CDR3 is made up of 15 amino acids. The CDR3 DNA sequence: TGTGCCAGCAGCCGCTTGAGGGATTTCCCCTACGAGCAGTACTTC. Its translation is CASSRLRDFPYEQYF.

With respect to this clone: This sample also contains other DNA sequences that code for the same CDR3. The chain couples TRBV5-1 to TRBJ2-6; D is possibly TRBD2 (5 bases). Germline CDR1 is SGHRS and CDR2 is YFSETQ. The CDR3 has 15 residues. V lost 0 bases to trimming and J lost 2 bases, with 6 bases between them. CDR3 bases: TGCGCCAGCAGCTTGGCCGGGACTGGGGCCAACGTCCTGACTTTC. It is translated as CASSLAGTGANVLTF.

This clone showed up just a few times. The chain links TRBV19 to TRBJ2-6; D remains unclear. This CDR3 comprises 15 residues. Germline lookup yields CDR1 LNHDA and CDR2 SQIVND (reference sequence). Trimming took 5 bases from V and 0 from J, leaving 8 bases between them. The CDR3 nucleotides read TGTGCCAGTAGTGGGCTGAGCTCTGGGGCCAACGTCCTGACTTTC. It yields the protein CASSGLSSGANVLTF.

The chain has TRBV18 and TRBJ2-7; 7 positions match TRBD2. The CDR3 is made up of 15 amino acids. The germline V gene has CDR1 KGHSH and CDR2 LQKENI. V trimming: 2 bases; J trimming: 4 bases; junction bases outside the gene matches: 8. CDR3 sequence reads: CASSPIAGSQYEQYF. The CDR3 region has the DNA TGTGCCAGCTCACCAATAGCGGGCAGTCAGTACGAGCAGTACTTC.

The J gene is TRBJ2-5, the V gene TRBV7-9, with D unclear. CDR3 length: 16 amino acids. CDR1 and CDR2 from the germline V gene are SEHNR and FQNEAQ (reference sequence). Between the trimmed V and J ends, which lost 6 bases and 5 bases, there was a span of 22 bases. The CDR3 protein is CASRALISRGEETQYF. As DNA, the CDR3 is TGTGCCAGCAGGGCCCTAATCTCCCGAGGAGAGGAGACCCAGTACTTC. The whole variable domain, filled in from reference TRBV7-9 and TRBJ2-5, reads DTGVSQNPRHKITKRGQNVTFRCDPISEHNRLYWYRQTLGQGPEFLTYFQNEAQLEKSRLLSDRFSAERPKGSFSTLEIQRTEQGDSAMYLCASRALISRGEETQYFGPGTRLLVL.

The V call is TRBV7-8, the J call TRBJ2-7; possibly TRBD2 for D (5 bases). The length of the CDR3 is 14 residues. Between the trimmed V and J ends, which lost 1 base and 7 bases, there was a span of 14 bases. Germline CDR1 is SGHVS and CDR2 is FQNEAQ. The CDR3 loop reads CASSLGAGPVEQYF. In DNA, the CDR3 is TGTGCCAGCAGCTTAGGGGCGGGCCCGGTGGAGCAGTACTTC.

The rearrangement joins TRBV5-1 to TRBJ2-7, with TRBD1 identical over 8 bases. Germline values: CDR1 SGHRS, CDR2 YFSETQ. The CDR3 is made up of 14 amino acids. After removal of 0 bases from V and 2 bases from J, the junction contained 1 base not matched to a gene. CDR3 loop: CASSLEQGAYEQYF. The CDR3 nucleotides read TGCGCCAGCAGCTTGGAACAGGGGGCCTACGAGCAGTACTTC.

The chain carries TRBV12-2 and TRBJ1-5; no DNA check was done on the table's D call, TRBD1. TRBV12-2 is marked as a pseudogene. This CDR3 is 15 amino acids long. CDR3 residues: CASRLPQGSNQPQHF. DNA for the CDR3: TGTGCAAGTCGCTTACCACAGGGGAGCAATCAGCCCCAGCATTTT.

DNA of the CDR3: TGTGCCAGCAGCAGCCCAGTGGGGACAGGGCGGCTGGGGAATTCACCCCTCCACTTT. Amino acid sequence: CASSSPVGTGRLGNSPLHF. The genes are TRBV27 and TRBJ1-6; TRBD1 aligns across 9 bases. J lost 7 bases, V lost 6 bases, and 19 bases had no gene match. Germline CDR1 is MNHEY and CDR2 is SMNVEV (reference sequence). The CDR3 has 19 residues.

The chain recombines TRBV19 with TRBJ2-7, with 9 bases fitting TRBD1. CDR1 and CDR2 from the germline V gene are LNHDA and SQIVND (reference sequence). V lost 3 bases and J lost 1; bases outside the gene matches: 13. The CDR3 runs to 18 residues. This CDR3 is CASSIGAGQGLFSYEQYF. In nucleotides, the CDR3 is TGTGCCAGTAGTATCGGGGCGGGACAGGGTCTTTTTTCCTACGAGCAGTACTTC.

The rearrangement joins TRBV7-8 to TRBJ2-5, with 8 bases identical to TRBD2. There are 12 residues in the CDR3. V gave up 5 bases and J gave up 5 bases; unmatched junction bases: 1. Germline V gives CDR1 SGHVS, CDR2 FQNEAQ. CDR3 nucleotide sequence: TGTGCCAGCAGCGCTAGCGGGGAGACCCAGTACTTC. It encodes CASSASGETQYF. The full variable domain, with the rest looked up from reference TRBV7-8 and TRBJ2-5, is GAGVSQSPRYKVAKRGQDVALRCDPISGHVSLFWYQQALGQGPEFLTYFQNEAQLDKSGLPSDRFFAERPEGSVSTLKIQRTQQEDSAVYLCASSASGETQYFGPGTRLLVL.

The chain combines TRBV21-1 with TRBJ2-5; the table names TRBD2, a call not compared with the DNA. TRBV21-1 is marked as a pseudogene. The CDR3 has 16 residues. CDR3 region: CASSKVGCGYQETQYF. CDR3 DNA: TGTGCCAGCAGCAAAGTCGGGTGCGGGTACCAAGAGACCCAGTACTTC.

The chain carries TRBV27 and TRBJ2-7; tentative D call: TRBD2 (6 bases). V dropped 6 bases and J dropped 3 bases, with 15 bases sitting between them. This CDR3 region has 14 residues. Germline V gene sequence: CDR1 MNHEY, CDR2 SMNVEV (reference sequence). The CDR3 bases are TGTGCCAGCAGGCCGGACTACAGAGGCTACGAGCAGTACTTC. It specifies CASRPDYRGYEQYF.

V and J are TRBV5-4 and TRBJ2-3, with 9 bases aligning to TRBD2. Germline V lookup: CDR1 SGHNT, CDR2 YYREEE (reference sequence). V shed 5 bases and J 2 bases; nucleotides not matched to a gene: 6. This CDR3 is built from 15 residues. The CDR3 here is CASRVGTSFTDTQYF. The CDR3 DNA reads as TGTGCCAGCAGGGTAGGGACTAGCTTCACAGATACGCAGTATTTT.

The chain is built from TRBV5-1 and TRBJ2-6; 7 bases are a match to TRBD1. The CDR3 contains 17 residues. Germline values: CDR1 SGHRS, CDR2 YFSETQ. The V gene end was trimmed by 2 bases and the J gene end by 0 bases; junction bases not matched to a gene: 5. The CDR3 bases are TGCGCCAGCAGCTTATCCAACAGGGGCTCTGGGGCCAACGTCCTGACTTTC. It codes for CASSLSNRGSGANVLTF.